A selection of T cell receptor beta chains follows, all from one sample in a study of blood T cell repertoires in COVID-19. The table came from immunoSEQ multiplex PCR; TCRdb's copy has only in-frame clones and leaves some out. In the table there are more than 300,000 clones, more than 75% of which are singletons. The source material was PBMCs or T cells enriched from blood (not recorded which). These receptors all stem from a young woman who had recovered from COVID-19. The CDR3 runs from the conserved cysteine through the conserved F or W. The D gene is left open where the match is weak. Rows give clone size only sometimes, using once, few, many, or a class for an expanded clone.

>.|TRBV13|TRBJ1-2|once
CASSPTPGEGGYTF
TGTGCCAGCAGCCCTACTCCGGGGGAAGGTGGCTACACCTTC
>TRBD1|TRBV7-2|TRBJ1-2|.
CASSPFGTVYGYTF
TGTGCCAGCAGCCCATTTGGGACAGTCTATGGCTACACCTTC
>.|TRBV28|TRBJ2-3|.
CASTQSGTDTQYF
TGTGCCAGCACCCAGAGCGGGACAGATACGCAGTATTTT
>TRBD2|TRBV11-3|TRBJ2-3|.
CASSNRERGVGDTQYF
TGTGCCAGCAGCAACAGAGAGCGGGGGGTGGGAGATACGCAGTATTTT
>.|TRBV30|TRBJ2-4|.
CAWTLMPAKNIQYF
TGTGCCTGGACACTGATGCCAGCCAAAAACATTCAGTACTTC
>.|TRBV30|TRBJ1-2|.
CAWIDSPYGYTF
TGTGCCTGGATAGACAGCCCCTATGGCTACACCTTC
>TRBD1|TRBV27|TRBJ1-1|once
CASSRTGGVNTEAFF
TGTGCCAGCAGTCGGACAGGGGGGGTGAACACTGAAGCTTTCTTT
>TRBD1|TRBV20-1|TRBJ1-5|once
CSASARGFRNQPQHF
TGCAGTGCTAGTGCCAGGGGGTTCCGCAATCAGCCCCAGCATTTT
>TRBD2|TRBV19|TRBJ2-7|.
CASSISRSGGAYEQYF
TGTGCCAGTAGTATTTCTCGGAGCGGGGGGGCCTACGAGCAGTACTTC
>.|TRBV6-5|TRBJ2-3|few
CASSYRTASGTQYF
TGTGCCAGCAGTTACAGAACAGCCAGCGGTACGCAGTATTTT
>TRBD1|TRBV9|TRBJ1-2|.
CASSTRQGAIYGYTF
TGTGCCAGCAGCACCAGACAGGGGGCGATCTATGGCTACACCTTC
>TRBD1|TRBV6-6|TRBJ2-1|.
CASNPGGSYNEQFF
TGTGCCAGCAACCCAGGGGGCTCCTACAATGAGCAGTTCTTC
>.|TRBV7-9|TRBJ1-1|.
CASSLATREAFF
TGTGCCAGCAGCTTAGCGACCAGGGAAGCTTTCTTT
>TRBD1|TRBV19|TRBJ2-7|.
CASSKVQGVYEQYF
TGTGCCAGTAGTAAGGTACAGGGGGTCTACGAGCAGTACTTC
>.|TRBV9|TRBJ1-1|.
CASSPGTSEAFF
TGTGCCAGCAGCCCAGGGACATCTGAAGCTTTCTTT
>.|TRBV6-5|TRBJ1-2|.
CASSLTSGTDNYGYTF
TGTGCCAGCAGTTTAACCAGCGGGACGGACAACTATGGCTACACCTTC
>.|TRBV14|TRBJ1-1|once
CASSQYNSREAFF
TGTGCCAGCAGCCAATACAACTCCCGGGAGGCTTTCTTT
>.|TRBV11-1|TRBJ2-6|.
CASSRGSGANVLTF
TGTGCCAGCAGCCGGGGATCTGGGGCCAACGTCCTGACTTTC
>.|TRBV6-1|TRBJ1-3|.
CASSEETVVRNTIYF
TGTGCCAGCAGTGAGGAGACTGTCGTTCGAAACACCATATATTTT
>TRBD1|TRBV11-3|TRBJ1-1|.
CASSNGNRGQFF
TGTGCCAGCAGCAATGGTAACAGGGGGCAGTTCTTT
>TRBD2|TRBV5-1|TRBJ2-7|.
CASSLRGLAGGTYEQYF
TGCGCCAGCAGCTTGCGTGGACTAGCGGGGGGTACCTACGAGCAGTACTTC
>TRBD2|TRBV2|TRBJ2-1|once
CASSGIAGEYNEQFF
TGTGCCAGCAGTGGCATAGCGGGAGAATACAATGAGCAGTTCTTC
>.|TRBV4-1|TRBJ1-3|.
CASSQDSGAGNTIYF
TGCGCCAGCAGCCAAGATTCAGGTGCTGGAAACACCATATATTTT
>.|TRBV27|TRBJ1-1|.
CASMRDGKRRNRNTEAFF
TGTGCCAGCATGCGGGACGGAAAACGCCGGAATAGGAACACTGAAGCTTTCTTT
>.|TRBV5-1|TRBJ1-2|.
CASSLLRGDGYTF
TGCGCCAGCAGCTTGTTACGGGGGGATGGCTACACCTTC
>TRBD1|TRBV14|TRBJ2-3|.
CASSTRQGTFTDTQYF
TGTGCCAGCAGCACCCGACAGGGGACCTTCACAGATACGCAGTATTTT
>.|TRBV5-1|TRBJ1-4|.
CASSLGAGGEKLFF
TGCGCCAGCAGCTTGGGGGCAGGAGGTGAAAAACTGTTTTTT
>.|TRBV9|TRBJ2-7|.
CASSGSGYEQYF
TGTGCCAGCAGCGGGTCGGGGTACGAGCAGTACTTC
>TRBD1|TRBV4-3|TRBJ1-2|.
CASSQRNRGQGYGYTF
TGCGCCAGCAGCCAACGCAACAGGGGGCAAGGCTATGGCTACACCTTC
>TRBD1|TRBV7-9|TRBJ2-7|.
CASSQTTGLHEQYF
TGTGCCAGCAGCCAGACGACAGGGCTCCACGAGCAGTACTTC
>TRBD2|TRBV11-3|TRBJ2-3|.
CASSSLAGGLTDTQYF
TGTGCCAGCAGCTCACTAGCGGGGGGGCTTACAGATACGCAGTATTTT
>.|TRBV6-5|TRBJ1-1|.
CASSHGQSTEAFF
TGTGCCAGCAGTCACGGACAGTCTACTGAAGCTTTCTTT
>.|TRBV7-9|TRBJ2-1|.
CASSLVSGQVLEQFF
TGTGCCAGCAGCTTAGTAAGTGGTCAAGTACTAGAGCAGTTCTTC
>.|TRBV15|TRBJ2-4|.
CATSREGRTILNIQYF
TGTGCCACCAGCAGGGAAGGGAGGACAATTTTGAACATTCAGTACTTC
>.|TRBV6-5|TRBJ1-1|.
CASRSDRGAFF
TGTGCCAGCAGGTCCGACCGGGGGGCTTTCTTT
>.|TRBV2|TRBJ2-7|few
CASSDITTYEQYF
TGTGCCAGCAGTGACATCACTACCTACGAGCAGTACTTC